The rows below give T cell receptor beta chains drawn from one sample of a study of T cell changes during pregnancy in multiple sclerosis. Profiled with immunoSEQ multiplex PCR; TCRdb holds only in-frame clones, not every one. The repertoire holds tens of thousands of clones, with 91% as singletons. Sequenced material: peripheral blood, taken in the third trimester of pregnancy. These receptors all stem from a female donor in good health, enrolled as a control in a pregnancy study. Both conserved end residues are part of each CDR3. Fields, in order: D gene, J gene, clone size, V gene, CDR3 protein, CDR3 DNA. D genes are given only for firm matches. Size is stated for part of the rows, as once, few or many counts, or as a class when the clone is expanded.

>TRBD1|TRBJ2-3|.|TRBV7-2
CASSPAVGQGTDTQYF
TGTGCCAGCAGCCCAGCGGTGGGACAGGGCACAGATACGCAGTATTTT
>.|TRBJ2-2|.|TRBV7-9
CATRRDGTNTGELFF
TGTGCCACTCGGCGAGACGGGACGAACACCGGGGAGCTGTTTTTT
>.|TRBJ1-4|.|TRBV11-2
CASNLGQAGEKLFF
TGTGCCAGCAACCTCGGACAAGCTGGGGAAAAACTGTTTTTT
>TRBD2|TRBJ2-1|once|TRBV6-1
CASRELAGYNEQFF
TGTGCCAGCAGGGAACTAGCGGGGTACAATGAGCAGTTCTTC
>.|TRBJ2-2|.|TRBV30
CAWSGVVGELFF
TGTGCCTGGAGCGGGGTCGTCGGGGAGCTGTTTTTT
>.|TRBJ1-2|few|TRBV29-1
CSVVPEIYGYTF
TGCAGCGTTGTGCCAGAAATCTATGGCTACACCTTC
>TRBD1|TRBJ1-2|.|TRBV29-1
CSARTGYPDYGYTF
TGCAGCGCCCGGACAGGGTACCCCGACTATGGCTACACCTTC
>.|TRBJ1-1|.|TRBV27
CASSFIMNTEAFF
TGTGCCAGCAGTTTCATCATGAACACTGAAGCTTTCTTT
>.|TRBJ1-6|.|TRBV2
CASSVTENSPLHF
TGTGCCAGCAGTGTGACGGAGAATTCACCCCTCCACTTT
>.|TRBJ1-2|.|TRBV18
CASSDGSWYGYTF
TGTGCCAGCTCAGACGGGTCGTGGTATGGCTACACCTTC
>.|TRBJ2-3|.|TRBV29-1
CSVDGLTDTQYF
TGCAGCGTTGATGGCCTCACAGATACGCAGTATTTT
>TRBD2|TRBJ2-1|.|TRBV15
CATSLTSGGNNEQFF
TGTGCCACCAGCCTGACTAGCGGGGGTAACAATGAGCAGTTCTTC
>TRBD2|TRBJ2-7|.|TRBV19
CASRQTSGATYEQYF
TGTGCCAGTAGGCAAACTAGCGGGGCCACCTACGAGCAGTACTTC
>TRBD2|TRBJ2-3|.|TRBV27
CASSLSAGVYTQYF
TGTGCCAGCAGTTTATCGGCGGGAGTGTATACGCAGTATTTT
>.|TRBJ2-7|.|TRBV5-1
CASSRERPSEQYF
TGCGCCAGCAGTCGCGAGAGGCCCTCCGAGCAGTACTTC
>TRBD1|TRBJ1-6|once|TRBV30
CAWSEGQGAGSPLHF
TGTGCCTGGAGTGAAGGACAGGGGGCTGGTTCACCCCTCCACTTT
>TRBD2|TRBJ2-7|few|TRBV2
CASRPTSGSSYEQYF
TGTGCCAGCAGACCGACTAGCGGGAGCTCCTACGAGCAGTACTTC
>TRBD1|TRBJ1-1|.|TRBV6-5
CASSYDRTGARGFF
TGTGCCAGCAGCTACGATCGGACAGGGGCCAGGGGTTTCTTT
>.|TRBJ1-2|.|TRBV2
CASSPLRGGLYGYTF
TGTGCCAGCAGTCCCCTAAGGGGGGGGCTCTATGGCTACACCTTC
>.|TRBJ2-7|.|TRBV5-6
CASSLGAGVMF
TGTGCCAGCAGCTTGGGGGCAGGGGTAATGTTC
>.|TRBJ2-5|.|TRBV7-9
CASSPGGGAGETQYF
TGTGCCAGCAGCCCTGGCGGGGGCGCGGGGGAGACCCAGTACTTC
>.|TRBJ1-5|.|TRBV6-1
CASSEAQGSNQPQHF
TGTGCCAGCAGTGAAGCCCAGGGTAGCAATCAGCCCCAGCATTTT
>TRBD1|TRBJ2-3|.|TRBV2
CASSSRTGWSDTQYF
TGTGCCAGCAGTAGCAGGACAGGGTGGTCAGATACGCAGTATTTT
>.|TRBJ2-3|.|TRBV6-5
CASSRTGYTDTQYF
TGTGCCAGCAGCCGCACAGGGTACACAGATACGCAGTATTTT
>TRBD1|TRBJ2-2|few|TRBV6-5
CASRLGQGRTGELFF
TGTGCCAGCAGACTCGGACAGGGGAGAACCGGGGAGCTGTTTTTT
>.|TRBJ2-7|.|TRBV19
CASSIEGASTYEQYF
TGTGCCAGTAGTATAGAGGGGGCTAGCACCTACGAGCAGTACTTC
>.|TRBJ1-1|.|TRBV6-6
CASSTRDKGPTEAFF
TGTGCCAGCAGTACCCGGGACAAGGGGCCAACTGAAGCTTTCTTT
>.|TRBJ1-1|.|TRBV15
CATSGDFQAFF
TGTGCCACCAGTGGAGACTTCCAAGCTTTCTTT
>TRBD2|TRBJ2-1|once|TRBV7-9
CASSLDSSGGYNEQFF
TGTGCCAGCAGCTTAGATAGTAGCGGGGGGTATAATGAGCAGTTCTTC